The clone carrying this T cell receptor (beta chain) has just a few counts. The sample comes from a study of patients and donors after allogeneic stem cell transplantation. This CDR3 region has 15 residues. The ends were cut back, 5 bases at V and 0 bases at J, with 11 bases in the middle. CDR1 is SQVTM and CDR2 is ANQGSEA in the germline V gene. TCRdb called the RT-PCR reads again in MiXCR, with one record for every CDR3 protein. The sample holds about 200,000 distinct CDR3 sequences, around two fifths seen once. Sequencing used blood, either unsorted or a sorted T cell fraction (not recorded which). The rearrangement joins TRBV29-1 to TRBJ2-6; D gene ambiguous. This sequence was found in a human donor who was either an allogeneic HSCT recipient or a stem cell or donor lymphocyte infusion donor (not recorded which). It is not recorded whose cells these are; they may come from a transplant donor. The CDR3 region has the DNA TGCAGCGTTCATTCAAAGGGCTCTGGGGCCAACGTCCTGACTTTC. Its translation: CSVHSKGSGANVLTF.